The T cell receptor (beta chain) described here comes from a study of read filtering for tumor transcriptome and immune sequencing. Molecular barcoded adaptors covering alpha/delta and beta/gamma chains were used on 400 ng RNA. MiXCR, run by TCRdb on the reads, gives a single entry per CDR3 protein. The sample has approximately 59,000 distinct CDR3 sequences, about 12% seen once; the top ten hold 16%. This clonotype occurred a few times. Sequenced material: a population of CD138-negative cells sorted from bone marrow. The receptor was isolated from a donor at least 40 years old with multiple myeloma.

Here the CDR3 DNA reads TGTGCCAGCAGCTTAGCAGGAGGTGAAGGCTACACCTTC. Amino acid sequence: CASSLAGGEGYTF. This chain connects TRBV11-2 to TRBJ1-2; D is uncertain. CDR1 SGHAT and CDR2 FQNNGV come from the germline V gene. CDR3 size: 13 residues. Trimming removed 1 base at V and 8 bases at J, with 11 bases between.